This entry lists 19 T cell receptor beta chains sequenced from one sample in a study of T cell repertoires in cytomegalovirus infection. These receptors lack a known antigen. TCRdb reanalysed the reads using MiXCR and keeps one entry per CDR3 protein. The data show 70,000 to 95,000 distinct CDR3 sequences, with about 29% seen just once and approximately 75% held by the top ten. The sample in question was CD8+ T cells from cultured PBMCs, obtained from culture after CMV antigen stimulation. All receptors come from a human donor in good health (CMV status not recorded). Some clones in this sample may be carry-over from other donors' samples.

The genes are TRBV30 and TRBJ2-1; the D is unclear. This CDR3 comprises 13 residues. Germline assignment: CDR1 GTSNPN and CDR2 SVGIG (reference sequence). The germline V and J ends were trimmed by 1 base and 8 bases, with 12 bases remaining between them. The CDR3 DNA is TGTGCCTGGAGTGGCGTCCAACGGGATGAGCAGTTCTTC. Its protein product is CAWSGVQRDEQFF.

The chain has TRBV6-1 and TRBJ1-1; maybe TRBD1 (5 bases). Germline assignment: CDR1 MNHNS and CDR2 SASEGT. The CDR3 is made up of 14 amino acids. The V gene lost 6 bases and the J gene lost 0 bases, with 11 bases spanning the gap. The chain's CDR3 is CASRRTLMNTEAFF. The CDR3 bases are TGTGCCAGCAGAAGGACACTAATGAACACTGAAGCTTTCTTT.

This clonotype has only a few counts. The genes are TRBV28 and TRBJ1-2, with 7 bases identical to TRBD1. There are 15 residues in the CDR3. The V gene's germline CDR1 is MDHEN and CDR2 SYDVKM. The V segment lost 6 bases and the J segment 5 bases; nucleotides outside the gene matches: 12. This CDR3 is CASRKVQGEWYGYTF. The DNA for the CDR3 is TGTGCCAGCAGGAAGGTGCAGGGGGAGTGGTATGGCTACACCTTC.

This chain connects TRBV5-1 to TRBJ1-1, with D perhaps matching TRBD1 (5 bases). The V end lost 5 bases, the J end lost 7 bases, and 12 bases lay between the germline ends. Germline CDR1 reads SGHRS; CDR2 reads YFSETQ. The CDR3 has 12 residues. The CDR3 sequence: CASRGDGGEAFF. The CDR3 nucleotides read TGCGCCAGCAGAGGGGATGGCGGTGAAGCTTTCTTT. The full variable domain, rest sourced from reference TRBV5-1 and TRBJ1-1, is KAGVTQTPRYLIKTRGQQVTLSCSPISGHRSVSWYQQTPGQGLQFLFEYFSETQRNKGNFPGRFSGRQFSNSRSEMNVSTLELGDSALYLCASRGDGGEAFFGQGTRLTVV.

This clonotype was seen a handful of times. The chain joins TRBV4-2 to TRBJ2-3; 11 bases are shared with TRBD2. CDR1 and CDR2 from the germline V gene are LGHNA and YNFKEQ. The length of the CDR3 is 19 residues. After removal of 0 bases from V and 0 bases from J, the junction contained 8 bases not matched to a gene. Written as DNA, the CDR3 is TGTGCCAGCAGCCAAGATGGAGCTAGCGGGGGGTCTAGCACAGATACGCAGTATTTT. Translated, it gives CASSQDGASGGSSTDTQYF.

There are a few counts of this clonotype. The chain links TRBV13 to TRBJ1-3, with D possibly matching TRBD1 (6 bases). V was pared by 5 bases and J by 1 base, with 15 bases between. CDR3 size: 16 residues. The germline V gene encodes CDR1 PRHDT and CDR2 FYEKMQ (reference sequence). The CDR3 DNA follows: TGTGCCAGCAGCCCGGTCGGGGGGCAGTCTGGAAACACCATATATTTT. It yields the protein CASSPVGGQSGNTIYF. The entire variable domain, with the rest obtained from reference TRBV13 and TRBJ1-3, is as follows: AAGVIQSPRHLIKEKRETATLKCYPIPRHDTVYWYQQGPGQDPQFLISFYEKMQSDKGSIPDRFSAQQFSDYHSELNMSSLELGDSALYFCASSPVGGQSGNTIYFGEGSWLTVV.

The V gene is TRBV2, the J gene TRBJ1-1, with a tentative D call TRBD1 (5 bases). CDR3 length: 14 amino acids. Germline CDR1 and CDR2: SNHLY and FYNNEI. Trimming left V 6 bases short and J 5 bases short, with 16 bases between. In nucleotides, the CDR3 is TGTGCCAGCAGCGAGGAGGGGACGGCGACTGAAGCTTTCTTT. Encoded protein: CASSEEGTATEAFF.

The sample holds many counts of this clonotype. The chain joins TRBV7-2 to TRBJ2-7; tentatively, D is TRBD2 (6 bases). V was pared by 5 bases and J by 0 bases, with 11 bases between. Germline-derived CDR1 and CDR2 are SGHTA and FQGNSA. This CDR3 is 14 amino acids long. The CDR3: CASSPFGSSYEQYF. The CDR3 DNA reads as TGTGCCAGCAGCCCCTTCGGGAGCTCCTACGAGCAGTACTTC.

This clonotype was observed a few times. The CDR3 protein is CASSIAGAGQGDSGANVLTF. In nucleotides, the CDR3 is TGTGCCAGTAGTATAGCAGGCGCTGGACAGGGGGACTCTGGGGCCAACGTCCTGACTTTC. This chain connects TRBV19 to TRBJ2-6; TRBD1 matches 10 bases. The V segment lost 1 base and the J segment 0 bases; nucleotides outside the gene matches: 9. The CDR3 covers 20 residues. The germline CDR1 and CDR2 sequences are LNHDA and SQIVND (reference sequence).

This clonotype was seen a handful of times. The chain has TRBV12-3 or TRBV12-4 and TRBJ2-6; no firm D call. This CDR3 has 14 amino acids. V gave up 6 bases and J gave up 1 base, with 7 bases separating them. CDR3 amino acids: CASRLSSGANVLTF. Here the CDR3 DNA reads TGTGCCAGCAGGCTTTCTTCTGGGGCCAACGTCCTGACTTTC.

V is TRBV7-6 and J is TRBJ1-2; D gene uncertain. Trimming stripped 5 bases from V and 0 bases from J, with 22 bases between. The CDR3 is 18 amino acids. Germline CDR1 and CDR2: SGHVS and FNYEAQ. The CDR3 DNA sequence: TGTGCCAGCAGCCCCGAAGTCGGCCTAGGCGGCTCTAACTATGGCTACACCTTC. This codes for CASSPEVGLGGSNYGYTF.

The V and J genes are TRBV27 and TRBJ2-2; 7 nucleotides agree with TRBD2. The CDR3 length is 15 residues. The J segment lost 4 bases and the V segment lost 3 bases, leaving 5 bases of the junction unmatched. Germline V gene sequence: CDR1 MNHEY, CDR2 SMNVEV (reference sequence). The CDR3 DNA sequence: TGTGCCAGCAGTTTCCTGGGGGGGACCACCGGGGAGCTGTTTTTT. It is translated as CASSFLGGTTGELFF.

This clonotype was seen only once. V usage is TRBV25-1 and J usage is TRBJ1-1, with TRBD1 as a possible D gene (5 bases). Looked up from germline, CDR1 is MGHDK and CDR2 is SYGVNS. V was trimmed by 5 bases and J by 1 base, leaving 14 bases between them. This CDR3 is 15 amino acids long. As DNA, the CDR3 is TGTGCCAGCAGTTCCTCCTCGGGGGGGAACACTGAAGCTTTCTTT. It yields the protein CASSSSSGGNTEAFF.

This clonotype was detected only a few times. The DNA of the CDR3 is TGCGCCAGCAGCTCCAAGCTCACCGGGGAGCTGTTTTTT. Amino acids: CASSSKLTGELFF. The chain is built from TRBV5-1 and TRBJ2-2; D unresolved. V was shortened by 3 bases and J by 4 bases, with 7 bases between the two germline ends. This CDR3 has 13 amino acids. CDR1 and CDR2 (germline): SGHRS, YFSETQ.

At least ten counts were recorded for this clonotype. V is TRBV14 and J is TRBJ1-1; the D gene is possibly TRBD1 (5 bases). The CDR3 has 15 residues. V was cut by 0 bases and J by 5 bases, with 13 bases left in between. Germline CDR1 is SGHDN and CDR2 is FVKESK. The CDR3, as DNA: TGTGCCAGCAGCCAAGACTCCGGGGGATATACTGAAGCTTTCTTT. Translation: CASSQDSGGYTEAFF.

J is TRBJ2-7 and V is TRBV19, with D possibly matching TRBD1 (6 bases). This CDR3 has 13 residues. Trimming removed 5 bases at V and 5 bases at J, with 13 bases between. Looked up from germline, CDR1 is LNHDA and CDR2 is SQIVND (reference sequence). The DNA of the CDR3 is TGTGCCAGTAGTCCGACAGGATTCAACGAGCAGTACTTC. Translating it yields CASSPTGFNEQYF. The full variable domain, rest sourced from reference TRBV19 and TRBJ2-7, is DGGITQSPKYLFRKEGQNVTLSCEQNLNHDAMYWYRQDPGQGLRLIYYSQIVNDFQKGDIAEGYSVSREKKESFPLTVTSAQKNPTAFYLCASSPTGFNEQYFGPGTRLTVT.

This clonotype was found many times. The chain employs TRBV7-6 and TRBJ2-3; D may be TRBD2 (5 bases). Per the germline V gene, CDR1 is SGHVS and CDR2 is FNYEAQ. This CDR3 is 15 amino acids long. V shed 5 bases and J shed 0 bases, with 12 bases lying between them. The CDR3: CASSPLGGSTDTQYF. CDR3 sequence (DNA): TGTGCCAGCAGCCCCCTCGGCGGGAGCACAGATACGCAGTATTTT.

Remarks on this clonotype: A read error may produce the germline difference seen at one junction end. V and J are TRBV12-3 or TRBV12-4 and TRBJ2-6; 7 nucleotides line up with TRBD1. The CDR3 spans 14 residues. Written as DNA, the CDR3 is TGTGTCAGCACCAGGGGGTCTGGGGCCAACGTCCTGACTTTC. This translates into CVSTRGSGANVLTF.

There are a few counts of this clonotype. The chain employs TRBV4-1 and TRBJ2-3; perhaps D is TRBD1 or TRBD2 (5 bases each). Germline V gene sequence: CDR1 MGHRA, CDR2 YSYEKL. Trimming pared 4 bases from V and 2 bases from J, leaving 16 bases between. This CDR3 spans 16 amino acids. In nucleotides, the CDR3 is TGCGCCAGCAGCCCCTTAGGGACGAGATTCACAGATACGCAGTATTTT. Translation: CASSPLGTRFTDTQYF.